The 5 T cell receptor beta chains below come from one sample, sequenced in a study of radiotherapy plus CTLA-4 blockade in lung cancer. Using immunoSEQ multiplex PCR, the repertoire was profiled, and TCRdb retains in-frame clones only, with some absent. The table shows roughly 55,000 clones, with about 70% occurring only once. The sample in question was peripheral blood, obtained from a patient treated with radiotherapy plus ipilimumab. All receptors derive from a human donor with non-small cell lung cancer whose response to radiotherapy plus ipilimumab could not be evaluated.

This chain connects TRBV6-5 to TRBJ2-7; D is unresolved. CDR1 and CDR2 (germline): MNHEY, SVGAGI. The CDR3 totals 15 residues. V lost 1 base, J lost 0 bases, and 10 bases lay in between. The CDR3 loop is CASSYLSAFSYEQYF. CDR3 nucleotides: TGTGCCAGCAGTTACTTGAGTGCTTTCTCCTACGAGCAGTACTTC.

This chain links TRBV29-1 with TRBJ2-1, with D perhaps TRBD1 (5 bases). V lost 1 base, J lost 4 bases, and 8 bases lay in between. The V gene's germline CDR1 is SQVTM and CDR2 ANQGSEA. There are 13 residues in the CDR3. In nucleotides, the CDR3 is TGCAGCGTTGAAGGGACAATATACAATGAGCAGTTCTTC. It codes for CSVEGTIYNEQFF.

The CDR3 region is CASSYRVPHSDSPLHF. DNA of the CDR3: TGTGCCAGCAGTTATCGTGTTCCGCACTCTGATTCACCCCTCCACTTT. This chain links TRBV2 with TRBJ1-6; D is unclear. The CDR3 is made up of 16 amino acids. Per the germline V gene, CDR1 is SNHLY and CDR2 is FYNNEI. Trimming removed 5 bases at V and 8 bases at J, with 19 bases between.

V and J are TRBV29-1 and TRBJ1-1; tentative D call: TRBD1 (6 bases). The CDR3 spans 16 residues. Trimming shortened V by 4 bases and J by 3 bases, and 21 bases separated the two germline ends. The V gene's germline CDR1 is SQVTM and CDR2 ANQGSEA. The CDR3 nucleotides read TGCAGCGTTGCATTCCCTAACAGGGTTCGGGACACTGAAGCTTTCTTT. Residues: CSVAFPNRVRDTEAFF.

This clone has more than one count but fewer than ten. J is TRBJ2-3 and V is TRBV28; 9 bases agree with TRBD2. Germline CDR1 and CDR2: MDHEN and SYDVKM. The CDR3 covers 15 residues. V shed 6 bases, J shed 0 bases, and the junction held 4 bases outside the gene matches. CDR3 nucleotides: TGTGCCAGCAGGGCCGCGGGGGGGAGCACAGATACGCAGTATTTT. It codes for CASRAAGGSTDTQYF.